The 24 T cell receptor beta chains below come from one sample, sequenced in a study of blood T cell repertoires in COVID-19. Clones were sequenced by immunoSEQ multiplex PCR, and TCRdb holds only the in-frame ones, with some missing. The sample consists of 200,000 to 250,000 clones, approximately 90% of them appearing once. The specimen was peripheral blood. The receptors were gathered from a man in his 60s with COVID-19, enrolled during active disease.

The rearrangement uses TRBV11-2 and TRBJ1-2, with a possible D match to TRBD1 (5 bases). Trimming left V 0 bases short and J 4 bases short, with 9 bases between. This CDR3 spans 14 amino acids. Germline loops: CDR1 SGHAT, CDR2 FQNNGV. The DNA for the CDR3 is TGTGCCAGCAGCTTAGAGGGGCAGACCTATGGCTACACCTTC. Amino acid sequence: CASSLEGQTYGYTF.

The genes are TRBV3-1 (or the pseudogene TRBV3-2) and TRBJ2-7; D is perhaps TRBD1 (5 bases). Trimming shortened V by 1 base and J by 0 bases, and 13 bases separated the two germline ends. This CDR3 comprises 16 residues. Germline V gives CDR1 LGHDT, CDR2 YNNKEL (reference sequence). The CDR3, as DNA: TGTGCCAGCAGCCAAGTTTGGGGCACAGGCTCCTACGAGCAGTACTTC. Protein product: CASSQVWGTGSYEQYF.

V gene TRBV4-3 combines with J gene TRBJ1-4; D is undetermined. Trimming shortened V by 0 bases and J by 2 bases, and 13 bases separated the two germline ends. This CDR3 contains 17 residues. Germline loops: CDR1 LGHNA, CDR2 YSLEER. CDR3 bases: TGCGCCAGCAGCCAAGAATCATGGAGGGTTACTAATGAAAAACTGTTTTTT. Amino acid sequence: CASSQESWRVTNEKLFF.

V gene TRBV4-3 combines with J gene TRBJ2-3; possibly TRBD2 for D (6 bases). This CDR3 is built from 15 residues. V lost 3 bases and J lost 3, with 13 bases in between. Germline CDR1 is LGHNA and CDR2 is YSLEER. The CDR3 DNA sequence: TGCGCCAGCAGCCACAATGCGGGAACAACAGATACGCAGTATTTT. Encoded protein: CASSHNAGTTDTQYF.

The gene calls are TRBV5-6 and TRBJ2-7; D is perhaps TRBD1 (6 bases). Germline V gene sequence: CDR1 SGHDT, CDR2 YYEEEE. The CDR3 is 12 amino acids. Trimming took 1 base from V and 5 from J, leaving 7 bases between them. CDR3 in amino acids: CASSLNRDEQYF. CDR3 nucleotide sequence: TGTGCCAGCAGCTTGAACAGGGACGAGCAGTACTTC.

The chain combines TRBV3-1 (or the pseudogene TRBV3-2) with TRBJ1-3, with no clear D. The CDR3 has 15 amino acids. V was cut by 0 bases and J by 7 bases, with 13 bases left in between. Germline CDR1 LGHDT, CDR2 YNNKEL (reference sequence). In DNA form, the CDR3 reads TGTGCCAGCAGCCAAGATATAGACTTACGGAACACCATATATTTT. Residues: CASSQDIDLRNTIYF.

The CDR3 loop reads CASGPAGVVNSPLHF. The CDR3 coding sequence is TGTGCTAGTGGTCCCGCAGGGGTCGTTAATTCACCCCTCCACTTT. The chain combines TRBV12-5 with TRBJ1-6; tentatively, D is TRBD1 (6 bases). Trimming left V 5 bases short and J 6 bases short, with 14 bases between. CDR1 is LGHNT and CDR2 is FRNRAP in the germline V gene. The CDR3 has 15 residues. The full variable domain, rest sourced from reference TRBV12-5 and TRBJ1-6, is DARVTQTPRHKVTEMGQEVTMRCQPILGHNTVFWYRQTMMQGLELLAYFRNRAPLDDSGMPKDRFSAEMPDATLATLKIQPSEPRDSAVYFCASGPAGVVNSPLHFGNGTRLTVT.

The rearrangement links TRBV3-1 (or the pseudogene TRBV3-2) to TRBJ1-1; D unresolved. CDR1 LGHDT and CDR2 YNNKEL come from the germline V gene (reference sequence). The CDR3 length is 16 residues. V was shortened by 0 bases and J by 1 base, with 12 bases between the two germline ends. As DNA, the CDR3 is TGTGCCAGCAGCCAAGAACGCCTCACAGAGAACACTGAAGCTTTCTTT. Translating it yields CASSQERLTENTEAFF.

V and J are TRBV7-9 and TRBJ2-7; tentatively, D is TRBD1 (6 bases). The CDR3 is 12 amino acids. Germline assignment: CDR1 SEHNR and CDR2 FQNEAQ (reference sequence). V lost 1 base, J lost 5 bases, and 6 bases lay in between. The CDR3 protein is CASSLDRDEQYF. Here the CDR3 DNA reads TGTGCCAGCAGCTTAGACAGGGACGAGCAGTACTTC.

The chain carries TRBV15 and TRBJ2-1; TRBD2 aligns across 7 bases. With V trimmed by 1 base and J by 7 bases, 13 bases remained unmatched. This CDR3 has 17 residues. Germline V gene data show CDR1 as LNHNV and CDR2 as YYDKDF (reference sequence). DNA for the CDR3: TGTGCCACCAGCAGAGGGCCCCTAAAGGGAGGGCCGAATGAGCAGTTCTTC. Its protein product is CATSRGPLKGGPNEQFF.

This chain joins TRBV14 and TRBJ1-6; tentative D call: TRBD1 (6 bases). With 2 bases removed from V and 9 bases from J, the gap between germline ends came to 8 bases. CDR1 is SGHDN and CDR2 is FVKESK in the germline V gene. This CDR3 has 13 residues. For the CDR3, the DNA is TGTGCCAGCAGCCAAAGGGGGTCTTCACCCCTCCACTTT. This gives the protein CASSQRGSSPLHF.

This clone is a singleton in its sample. The gene calls are TRBV28 and TRBJ1-2; 10 bases agree with TRBD1. Germline CDR1 and CDR2: MDHEN and SYDVKM. V gave up 8 bases and J gave up 4 bases; unmatched junction bases: 13. The CDR3 has 16 amino acids. DNA of the CDR3: TGTGCCAGCGGATTCCGCCCGGGACAGGGGACCTATGGCTACACCTTC. This codes for CASGFRPGQGTYGYTF.

The genes are TRBV6-5 and TRBJ1-1, with D uncertain. The V gene's germline CDR1 is MNHEY and CDR2 SVGAGI. CDR3 length: 15 amino acids. V lost 6 bases and J 0 bases, leaving 14 bases between the germline ends. The CDR3 sequence: CASRPYEAMNTEAFF. In nucleotides, the CDR3 is TGTGCCAGCAGGCCTTACGAGGCAATGAACACTGAAGCTTTCTTT.

The chain carries TRBV5-6 and TRBJ2-1, with a weak D call TRBD1 (6 bases). CDR3 size: 12 residues. Germline CDR1 SGHDT, CDR2 YYEEEE. Trimming removed 4 bases from V and 12 bases from J, with 14 bases in between. CDR3 in DNA: TGTGCCAGCAGCCCAGTGGGGGCAATGCAGTTCTTC. Protein sequence: CASSPVGAMQFF.

This chain joins TRBV18 and TRBJ1-6; the match to TRBD1 covers 8 bases. The germline CDR1 and CDR2 sequences are KGHSH and LQKENI. Germline trimming cut 4 bases from V and 14 bases from J; bases unmatched to any gene: 16. The CDR3 runs to 16 residues. The CDR3 region is CASSHLTGTGFLALHF. The CDR3 region has the DNA TGTGCCAGCTCACACCTAACCGGGACAGGATTCCTGGCCCTCCACTTT. The full variable domain, with the rest looked up from reference TRBV18 and TRBJ1-6, is NAGVMQNPRHLVRRRGQEARLRCSPMKGHSHVYWYRQLPEEGLKFMVYLQKENIIDESGMPKERFSAEFPKEGPSILRIQQVVRGDSAAYFCASSHLTGTGFLALHFGNGTRLTVT.

This chain connects TRBV30 to TRBJ2-7; TRBD2 aligns across 11 bases. After removal of 4 bases from V and 6 bases from J, the junction contained 11 bases not matched to a gene. Germline V gene lookup returns CDR1 GTSNPN and CDR2 SVGIG (reference sequence). CDR3 length equals 15 residues. In DNA, the CDR3 is TGTGCCTGGAAAAAGCAGAGACTAGCGGGACGCGAGCAGTACTTC. It yields the protein CAWKKQRLAGREQYF. Supplemented by reference TRBV30 and TRBJ2-7, the full variable domain reads SQTIHQWPATLVQPVGSPLSLECTVEGTSNPNLYWYRQAAGRGLQLLFYSVGIGQISSEVPQNLSASRPQDRQFILSSKKLLLSDSGFYLCAWKKQRLAGREQYFGPGTRLTVT.

This clone showed up just once. The chain is built from TRBV6-2 or TRBV6-3 and TRBJ2-7, with 11 nucleotides matching TRBD2. The V gene end was trimmed by 1 base and the J gene end by 3 bases; junction bases not matched to a gene: 5. Germline CDR1 MNHEY, CDR2 SVGEGT. The CDR3 runs 16 residues. In nucleotides, the CDR3 is TGTGCCAGCAGTTACTTCCTAGCGGGAGGCCTCTACGAGCAGTACTTC. Translation gives CASSYFLAGGLYEQYF.

The chain has TRBV2 and TRBJ1-3; 9 bases line up with TRBD1. Germline V gives CDR1 SNHLY, CDR2 FYNNEI. V lost 6 bases, J lost 3 bases, and 3 bases stayed unmatched. The CDR3 has 14 residues. The DNA for the CDR3 is TGTGCCAGCAGCACAGGGGGCGGTGGAAACACCATATATTTT. Translation gives CASSTGGGGNTIYF.

The CDR3 reads CASSLSSRWSDEAFF. In nucleotides, the CDR3 is TGTGCCAGCAGCTTGAGCTCTCGATGGAGCGATGAAGCTTTCTTT. This rearrangement joins TRBV5-5 to TRBJ1-1; D is unclear. V lost 1 base to trimming and J lost 7 bases, with 17 bases between them. The germline V gene encodes CDR1 SGHKS and CDR2 YYEKEE (reference sequence). The CDR3 is 15 amino acids.

The J gene is TRBJ1-5, the V gene TRBV7-9; TRBD1 agrees at 7 bases. Germline V gene data show CDR1 as SEHNR and CDR2 as FQNEAQ (reference sequence). Trimming took 2 bases from V and 2 from J; bases not matched to a gene: 0. The CDR3 consists of 14 residues. Written as DNA, the CDR3 is TGTGCCAGCAGCTTACAGGGGGGCAATCAGCCCCAGCATTTT. Translating gives CASSLQGGNQPQHF.

The genes are TRBV30 and TRBJ2-7, with 7 nucleotides matching TRBD2. The CDR3 length is 15 residues. Germline V CDR1 and CDR2: GTSNPN, SVGIG (reference sequence). J lost 4 bases, V lost 1 base, and 10 bases had no gene match. This chain's CDR3 is CAWSEGGSSGYEQYF. Written as DNA, the CDR3 is TGTGCCTGGAGTGAGGGCGGGAGCAGTGGTTACGAGCAGTACTTC.

The chain carries TRBV19 and TRBJ1-5; 8 bases agree with TRBD1. V was pared by 5 bases and J by 0 bases, with 12 bases of the junction left unmatched. This CDR3 has 18 amino acids. Germline CDR1 LNHDA, CDR2 SQIVND (reference sequence). The CDR3 nucleotides are TGTGCCAGTAGTCCACCGGGACAGGAATCCTATAGCAATCAGCCCCAGCATTTT. Translating gives CASSPPGQESYSNQPQHF.

The gene calls are TRBV9 and TRBJ1-2; unclear D gene. Germline lookup yields CDR1 SGDLS and CDR2 YYNGEE. The CDR3 is 15 residues long. V shed 0 bases and J shed 2 bases, with 11 bases lying between them. In DNA form, the CDR3 reads TGTGCCAGCAGCGTAGGGGCAGAGCCAAACTATGGCTACACCTTC. It encodes CASSVGAEPNYGYTF.

In its sample, this clone was seen once. J is TRBJ1-2 and V is TRBV30; 7 bases align to TRBD1. The CDR3 spans 15 residues. Germline CDR1 is GTSNPN and CDR2 is SVGIG (reference sequence). V lost 3 bases and J lost 2; bases outside the gene matches: 9. DNA for the CDR3: TGTGCCTGGAGCGGGGGACAGCTACTCAACTATGGCTACACCTTC. It encodes CAWSGGQLLNYGYTF.